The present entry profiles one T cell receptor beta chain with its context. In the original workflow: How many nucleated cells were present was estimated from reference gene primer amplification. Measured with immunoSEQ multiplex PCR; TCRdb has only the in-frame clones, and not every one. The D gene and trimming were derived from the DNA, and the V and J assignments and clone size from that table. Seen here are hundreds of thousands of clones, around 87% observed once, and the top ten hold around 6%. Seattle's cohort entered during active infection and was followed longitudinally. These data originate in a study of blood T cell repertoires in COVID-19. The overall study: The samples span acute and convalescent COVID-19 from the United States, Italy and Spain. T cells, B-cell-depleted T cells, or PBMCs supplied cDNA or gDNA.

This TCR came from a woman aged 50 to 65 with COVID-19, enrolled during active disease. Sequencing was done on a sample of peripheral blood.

CDR3 in DNA: TGTGCCAGCAGTCTGCGTCGGGATCTACCCTCTGGGGCCAACGTCCTGACTTTC. It is translated as CASSLRRDLPSGANVLTF. The chain carries TRBV6-6 and TRBJ2-6; possibly TRBD2 for D (5 bases). There are 18 residues in the CDR3. Germline CDR1 and CDR2: MNHNY and SVGAGI (reference sequence). V lost 5 bases, J lost 0 bases, and 17 bases lay in between.